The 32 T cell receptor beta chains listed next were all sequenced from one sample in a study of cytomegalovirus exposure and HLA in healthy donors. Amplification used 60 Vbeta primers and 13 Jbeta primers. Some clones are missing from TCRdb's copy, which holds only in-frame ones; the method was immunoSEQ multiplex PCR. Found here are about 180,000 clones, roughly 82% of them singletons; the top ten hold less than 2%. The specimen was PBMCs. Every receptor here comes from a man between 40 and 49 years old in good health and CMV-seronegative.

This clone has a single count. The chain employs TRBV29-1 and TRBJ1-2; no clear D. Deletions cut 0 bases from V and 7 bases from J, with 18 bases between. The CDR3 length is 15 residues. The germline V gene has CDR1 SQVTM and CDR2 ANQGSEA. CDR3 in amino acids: CSVEDHPGLRAGYTF. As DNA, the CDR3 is TGCAGCGTTGAAGATCATCCGGGCTTGAGGGCTGGCTACACCTTC.

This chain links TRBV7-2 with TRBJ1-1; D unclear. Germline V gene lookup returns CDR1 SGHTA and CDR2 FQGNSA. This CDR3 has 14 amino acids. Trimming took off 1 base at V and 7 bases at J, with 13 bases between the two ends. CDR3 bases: TGTGCCAGCAGCTTAGACCCTAGGCAAGTTGAAGCTTTCTTT. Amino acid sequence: CASSLDPRQVEAFF.

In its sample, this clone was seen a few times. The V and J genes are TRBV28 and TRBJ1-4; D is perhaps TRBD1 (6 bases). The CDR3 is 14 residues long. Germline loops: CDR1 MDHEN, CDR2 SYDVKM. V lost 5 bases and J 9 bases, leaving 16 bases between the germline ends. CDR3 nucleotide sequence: TGTGCCAGCAGTGGCCGAACAGGGACGCAAAAACTGTTTTTT. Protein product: CASSGRTGTQKLFF. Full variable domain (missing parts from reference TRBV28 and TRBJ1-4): DVKVTQSSRYLVKRTGEKVFLECVQDMDHENMFWYRQDPGLGLRLIYFSYDVKMKEKGDIPEGYSVSREKKERFSLILESASTNQTSMYLCASSGRTGTQKLFFGSGTQLSVL.

CDR3 in DNA: TGTGCCAGCAGTGAAGGAGGTCTAGCGCCCTACGAGCAGTACTTC. It is translated as CASSEGGLAPYEQYF. The rearrangement joins TRBV6-1 to TRBJ2-5; a weak D match, TRBD2 (6 bases). The better agreement between TRBJ2-7 and the DNA end casts doubt on the J call. CDR3 size: 15 residues. CDR1 and CDR2 from the germline V gene are MNHNS and SASEGT.

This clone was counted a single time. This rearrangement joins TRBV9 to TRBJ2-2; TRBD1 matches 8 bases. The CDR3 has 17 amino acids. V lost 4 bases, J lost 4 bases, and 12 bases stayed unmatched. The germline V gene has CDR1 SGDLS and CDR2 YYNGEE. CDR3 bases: TGTGCCAGCAGCACTCTGGACAGGGCTTTTGCCACCGGGGAGCTGTTTTTT. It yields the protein CASSTLDRAFATGELFF.

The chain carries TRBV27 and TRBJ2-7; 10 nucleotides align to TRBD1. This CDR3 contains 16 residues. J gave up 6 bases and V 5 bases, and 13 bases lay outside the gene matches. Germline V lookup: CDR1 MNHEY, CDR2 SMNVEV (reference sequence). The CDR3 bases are TGTGCCAGCAGTCCCACCGACAGGGGGCGATATTCCGAGCAGTACTTC. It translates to CASSPTDRGRYSEQYF.

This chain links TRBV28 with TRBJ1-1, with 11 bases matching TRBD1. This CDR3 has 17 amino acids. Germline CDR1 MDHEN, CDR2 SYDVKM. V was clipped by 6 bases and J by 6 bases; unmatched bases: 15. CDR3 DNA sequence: TGTGCCAGCAGCAAATTATCCGGGACAGGGGGAAGGGCTGAAGCTTTCTTT. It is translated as CASSKLSGTGGRAEAFF.

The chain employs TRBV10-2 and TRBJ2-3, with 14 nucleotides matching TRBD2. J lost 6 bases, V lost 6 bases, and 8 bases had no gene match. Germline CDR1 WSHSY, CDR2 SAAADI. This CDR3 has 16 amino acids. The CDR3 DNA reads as TGCGCCAGCAGGACCCGGACTAGCGGGGGGTGGGATACGCAGTATTTT. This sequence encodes CASRTRTSGGWDTQYF.

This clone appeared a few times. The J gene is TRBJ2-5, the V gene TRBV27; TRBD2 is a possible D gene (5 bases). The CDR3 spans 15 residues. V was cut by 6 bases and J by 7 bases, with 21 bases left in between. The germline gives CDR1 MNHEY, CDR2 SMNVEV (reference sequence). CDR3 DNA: TGTGCCAGCAGCCTTACTAGGTCCCCCGGTGTGACCCAGTACTTC. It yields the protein CASSLTRSPGVTQYF.

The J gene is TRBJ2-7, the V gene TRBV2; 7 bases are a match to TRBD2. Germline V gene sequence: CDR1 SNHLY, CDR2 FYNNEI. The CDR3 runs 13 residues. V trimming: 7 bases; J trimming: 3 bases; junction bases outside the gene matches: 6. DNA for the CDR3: TGTGCCAGCAAAGGGAGGGCCGACTACGAGCAGTACTTC. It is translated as CASKGRADYEQYF.

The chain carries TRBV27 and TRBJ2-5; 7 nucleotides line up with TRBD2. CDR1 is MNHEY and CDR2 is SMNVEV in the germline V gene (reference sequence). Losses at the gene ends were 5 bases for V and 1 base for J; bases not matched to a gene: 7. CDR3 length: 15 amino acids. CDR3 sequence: CASSPFWGGQETQYF. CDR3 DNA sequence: TGTGCCAGCAGTCCCTTTTGGGGGGGCCAAGAGACCCAGTACTTC.

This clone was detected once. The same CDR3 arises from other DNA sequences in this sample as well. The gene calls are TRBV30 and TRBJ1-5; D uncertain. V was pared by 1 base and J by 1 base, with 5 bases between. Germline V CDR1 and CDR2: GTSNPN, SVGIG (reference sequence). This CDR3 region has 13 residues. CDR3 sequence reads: CAWSGGSNQPQHF. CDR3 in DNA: TGTGCCTGGAGTGGCGGGAGCAATCAGCCCCAGCATTTT.

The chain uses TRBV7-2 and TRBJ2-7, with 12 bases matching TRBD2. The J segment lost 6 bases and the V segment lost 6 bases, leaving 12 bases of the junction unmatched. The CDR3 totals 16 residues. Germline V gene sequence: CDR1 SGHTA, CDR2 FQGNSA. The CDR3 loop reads CASRPGLAGQEAEQYF. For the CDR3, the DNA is TGTGCCAGCAGGCCCGGACTAGCGGGACAGGAAGCCGAGCAGTACTTC.

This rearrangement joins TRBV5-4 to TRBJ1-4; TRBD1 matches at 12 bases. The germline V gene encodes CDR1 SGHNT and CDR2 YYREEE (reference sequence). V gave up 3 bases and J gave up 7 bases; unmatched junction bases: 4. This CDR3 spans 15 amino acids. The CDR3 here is CASSWDRGQAEKLFF. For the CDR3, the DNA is TGTGCCAGCAGCTGGGACAGGGGGCAGGCTGAAAAACTGTTTTTT.

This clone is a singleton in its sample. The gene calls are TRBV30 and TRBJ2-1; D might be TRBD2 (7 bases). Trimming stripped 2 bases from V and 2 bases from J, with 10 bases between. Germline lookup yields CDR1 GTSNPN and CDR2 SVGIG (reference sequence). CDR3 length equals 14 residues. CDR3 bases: TGTGCCTGGAGTAGGGGGGGCCCCTACAATGAGCAGTTCTTC. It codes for CAWSRGGPYNEQFF.

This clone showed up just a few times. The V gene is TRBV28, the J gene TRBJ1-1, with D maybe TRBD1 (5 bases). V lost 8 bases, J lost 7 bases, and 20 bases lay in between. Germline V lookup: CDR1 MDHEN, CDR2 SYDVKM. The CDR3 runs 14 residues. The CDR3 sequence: CASCPGGDLIEAFF. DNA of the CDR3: TGTGCCAGCTGCCCTGGGGGGGATCTGATTGAAGCTTTCTTT.

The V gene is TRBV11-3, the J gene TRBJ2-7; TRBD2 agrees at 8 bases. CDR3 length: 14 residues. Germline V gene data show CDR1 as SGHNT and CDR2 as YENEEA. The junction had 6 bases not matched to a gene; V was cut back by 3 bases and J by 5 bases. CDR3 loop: CASSFTGGADEQYF. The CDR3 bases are TGTGCCAGCAGCTTTACCGGGGGGGCCGACGAGCAGTACTTC.

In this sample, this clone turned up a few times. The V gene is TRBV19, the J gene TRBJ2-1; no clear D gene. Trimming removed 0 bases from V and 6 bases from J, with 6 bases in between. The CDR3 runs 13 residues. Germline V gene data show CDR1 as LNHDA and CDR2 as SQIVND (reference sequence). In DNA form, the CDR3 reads TGTGCCAGTAGTATAGATCCGGGCAATGAGCAGTTCTTC. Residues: CASSIDPGNEQFF.

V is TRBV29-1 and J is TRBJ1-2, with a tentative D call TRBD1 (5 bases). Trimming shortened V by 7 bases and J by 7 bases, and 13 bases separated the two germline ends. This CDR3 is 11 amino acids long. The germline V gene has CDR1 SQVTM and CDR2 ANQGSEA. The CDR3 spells CSAASGGGYTF. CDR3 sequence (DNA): TGCAGCGCCGCCTCGGGGGGTGGCTACACCTTC.

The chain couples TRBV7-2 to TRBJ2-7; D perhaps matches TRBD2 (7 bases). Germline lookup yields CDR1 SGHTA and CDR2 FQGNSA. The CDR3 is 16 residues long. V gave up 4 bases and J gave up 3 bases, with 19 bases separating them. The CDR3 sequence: CASSSSSRGPFYEQYF. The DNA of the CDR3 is TGTGCCAGCAGCTCCTCATCGCGGGGGCCCTTCTACGAGCAGTACTTC.

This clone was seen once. The CDR3 protein is CASSRPSTGTYGYTF. The CDR3 nucleotides read TGTGCCAGCAGCCGACCTTCGACAGGAACCTATGGCTACACCTTC. The V gene is TRBV5-6, the J gene TRBJ1-2; D might be TRBD1 (6 bases). The germline gives CDR1 SGHDT, CDR2 YYEEEE. This CDR3 comprises 15 residues. Trimming cost V 4 bases and J 4 bases, with 17 bases left between them.

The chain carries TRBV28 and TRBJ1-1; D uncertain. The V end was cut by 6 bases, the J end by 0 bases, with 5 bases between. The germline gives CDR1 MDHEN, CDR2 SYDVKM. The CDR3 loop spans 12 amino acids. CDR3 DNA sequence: TGTGCCAGCAGGGAGATGAACACTGAAGCTTTCTTT. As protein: CASREMNTEAFF.

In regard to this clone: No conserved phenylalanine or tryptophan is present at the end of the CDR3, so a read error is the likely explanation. The CDR3 nucleotides are TGTGCCAGCAGCTTCCCGGGGGTCGATACTGAAGCTTTCTCT. This encodes CASSFPGVDTEAFS. V gene TRBV7-9 combines with J gene TRBJ1-1; maybe TRBD1 (5 bases). V lost 3 bases to trimming and J lost 5 bases, with 13 bases between them. CDR3 size: 14 residues. Germline CDR1 reads SEHNR; CDR2 reads FQNEAQ (reference sequence).

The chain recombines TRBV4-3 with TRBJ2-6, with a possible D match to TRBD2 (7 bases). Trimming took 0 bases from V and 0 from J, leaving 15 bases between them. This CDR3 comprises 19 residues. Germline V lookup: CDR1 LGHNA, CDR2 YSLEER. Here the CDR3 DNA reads TGCGCCAGCAGCCAAGATAGGGGGGGCTCGGACTCTGGGGCCAACGTCCTGACTTTC. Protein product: CASSQDRGGSDSGANVLTF.

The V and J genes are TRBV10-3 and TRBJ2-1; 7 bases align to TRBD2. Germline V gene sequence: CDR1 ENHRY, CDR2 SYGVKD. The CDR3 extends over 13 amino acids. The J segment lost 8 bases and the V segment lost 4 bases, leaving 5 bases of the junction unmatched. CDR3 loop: CAISGSLADEQFF. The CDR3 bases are TGTGCCATCAGTGGATCGCTAGCGGATGAGCAGTTCTTC.

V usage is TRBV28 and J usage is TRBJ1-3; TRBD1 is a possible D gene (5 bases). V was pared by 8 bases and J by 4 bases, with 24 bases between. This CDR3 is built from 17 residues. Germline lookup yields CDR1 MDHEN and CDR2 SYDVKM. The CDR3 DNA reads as TGTGCCAGCGCTAGTTATCTTGGCAGGGTGAGCGGAAACACCATATATTTT. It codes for CASASYLGRVSGNTIYF.

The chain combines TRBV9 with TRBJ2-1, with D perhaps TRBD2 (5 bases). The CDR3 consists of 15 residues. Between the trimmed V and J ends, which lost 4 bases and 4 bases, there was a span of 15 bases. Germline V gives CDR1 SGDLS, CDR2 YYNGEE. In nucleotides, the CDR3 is TGTGCCAGCAGCCTCAACGGGGAGACTTACAATGAGCAGTTCTTC. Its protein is CASSLNGETYNEQFF.

Here the CDR3 reads CATLFVRNYGYTF. CDR3 sequence (DNA): TGTGCCACCCTATTCGTTCGGAACTATGGCTACACCTTC. V is TRBV2 and J is TRBJ1-2; D not resolved. CDR1 is SNHLY, CDR2 FYNNEI, per germline. The V gene lost 10 bases and the J gene lost 2 bases, with 14 bases spanning the gap. CDR3 length: 13 residues.

CDR3 in amino acids: CASSFQGNQPQHF. The CDR3 DNA reads TGTGCCAGCAGTTTTCAGGGCAATCAGCCCCAGCATTTT. This sequence joins TRBV28 and TRBJ1-5; D remains ambiguous. CDR1 is MDHEN, CDR2 SYDVKM, per germline. This CDR3 region has 13 residues. V lost 3 bases, J lost 2 bases, and 5 bases lay in between.

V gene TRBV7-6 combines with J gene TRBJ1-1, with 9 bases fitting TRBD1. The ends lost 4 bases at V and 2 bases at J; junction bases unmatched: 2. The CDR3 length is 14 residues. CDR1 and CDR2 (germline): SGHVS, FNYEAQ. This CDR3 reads CASSSGQGNTEAFF. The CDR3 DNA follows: TGTGCCAGCAGCTCGGGACAGGGTAACACTGAAGCTTTCTTT.

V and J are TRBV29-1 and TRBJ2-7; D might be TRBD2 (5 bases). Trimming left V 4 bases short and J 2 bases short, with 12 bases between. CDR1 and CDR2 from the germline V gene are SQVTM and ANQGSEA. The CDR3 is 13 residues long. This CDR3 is CSVGMDSPYEQYF. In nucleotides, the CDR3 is TGCAGCGTTGGCATGGACTCACCCTACGAGCAGTACTTC.

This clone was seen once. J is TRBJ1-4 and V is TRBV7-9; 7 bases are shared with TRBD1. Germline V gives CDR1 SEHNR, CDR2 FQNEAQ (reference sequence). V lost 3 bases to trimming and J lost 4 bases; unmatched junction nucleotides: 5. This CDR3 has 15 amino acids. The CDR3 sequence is CASSFGTGDNEKLFF. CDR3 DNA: TGTGCCAGCAGCTTTGGTACAGGGGATAATGAAAAACTGTTTTTT.